These T cell receptor beta chains were read from a single sample in a study of regulatory T cells in long-lasting Graves disease. MiXCR, run by TCRdb on the multiplex PCR reads, gives a single entry per CDR3 protein. The repertoire consists of 390,000 or so distinct CDR3 sequences, with 12% occurring once and the leading ten covering approximately 17%. These same records also appear under a second study, on T cells in Graves' hyperthyroidism and ophthalmopathy.

Sequencing used peripheral blood mononuclear cells (PBMCs), obtained at new diagnosis, from a patient treated with antithyroid drugs. The receptors come from a woman aged 18-29 years with Graves disease. The CDR3 runs from the conserved cysteine through the conserved F or W. A D gene is named only where the DNA matches it firmly. Only part of the rows carry a size: once, few, many, or a class if the clone is expanded.

d_gene: -; abundance: few; j_gene: TRBJ1-5; v_gene: TRBV18; CDR3nt: TGTGCCAGCTCACAGGGGGTCAATCAGCCCCAGCATTTT; CDR3aa: CASSQGVNQPQHF
d_gene: -; abundance: once; j_gene: TRBJ2-2; v_gene: TRBV7-9; CDR3nt: TGTGCCAGCGGCCAAGGAGGCCGGGGAGACACCGGGGAGCTGTTTTTT; CDR3aa: CASGQGGRGDTGELFF
d_gene: -; abundance: -; j_gene: TRBJ1-4; v_gene: TRBV7-9; CDR3nt: TGTGCCAGCAGCCTCACGTTCGGGACCCTCTCACAGCCTAATGAAAAACTGTTTTTT; CDR3aa: CASSLTFGTLSQPNEKLFF
d_gene: TRBD1; abundance: many; j_gene: TRBJ1-1; v_gene: TRBV20-1; CDR3nt: TGCAGTGCTAGAGATATAGGACAGGTTGGTGAAGCTTTCTTT; CDR3aa: CSARDIGQVGEAFF
d_gene: TRBD1; abundance: few; j_gene: TRBJ2-7; v_gene: TRBV10-2; CDR3nt: TGCGCCAGCATTCCCACGGACAGGGCCTCCTACGAGCAGTACTTC; CDR3aa: CASIPTDRASYEQYF
d_gene: -; abundance: many; j_gene: TRBJ2-7; v_gene: TRBV10-3; CDR3nt: TGTGCCATCAATGAGTCGAGTGGCACCTACGAGCAGTACTTC; CDR3aa: CAINESSGTYEQYF
d_gene: TRBD1; abundance: few; j_gene: TRBJ2-1; v_gene: TRBV5-1; CDR3nt: TGCGCCAGCAGCTCAACAGGGGGAAGACGGAATGAGCAGTTCTTC; CDR3aa: CASSSTGGRRNEQFF
d_gene: -; abundance: few; j_gene: TRBJ1-1; v_gene: TRBV28; CDR3nt: TGTGCCAGCAGTTTGGACACCTTGAGCACTGAAGCTTTCTTT; CDR3aa: CASSLDTLSTEAFF
d_gene: -; abundance: -; j_gene: TRBJ2-2; v_gene: TRBV6-2/TRBV6-3; CDR3nt: TGTGCCAGCTCCGGCGCGGGCCGGGACACCGGGGAGCTGTTTTTT; CDR3aa: CASSGAGRDTGELFF
d_gene: -; abundance: many; j_gene: TRBJ1-1; v_gene: TRBV12-3/TRBV12-4; CDR3nt: TGTGCCTCCCAAACCTTATCCGGCATCATGAACACTGAAGCTTTCTTT; CDR3aa: CASQTLSGIMNTEAFF
d_gene: -; abundance: few; j_gene: TRBJ2-6; v_gene: TRBV7-8; CDR3nt: TGTGCCAGCAGCCCCCCCTCATCCTCTGGGGCCAACGTCCTGACTTTC; CDR3aa: CASSPPSSSGANVLTF
d_gene: TRBD2; abundance: -; j_gene: TRBJ2-7; v_gene: TRBV10-3; CDR3nt: TGTGCCGTCGAGCGGGACCAAAACTACGAGCAGTACTTC; CDR3aa: CAVERDQNYEQYF
d_gene: TRBD1; abundance: few; j_gene: TRBJ2-1; v_gene: TRBV7-9; CDR3nt: TGTGCCAGCAGCTTAAATACCTACGGGACAGGGGGGAATACGTGGTCCTACAATGAGCAGTTCTTC; CDR3aa: CASSLNTYGTGGNTWSYNEQFF
d_gene: -; abundance: many; j_gene: TRBJ2-3; v_gene: TRBV6-5; CDR3nt: TGTGCCAGCAGTTACTCGTACGGGGTCAGCACAGATACGCAGTATTTT; CDR3aa: CASSYSYGVSTDTQYF
d_gene: TRBD2; abundance: many; j_gene: TRBJ2-1; v_gene: TRBV12-3/TRBV12-4; CDR3nt: TGTGCCAGCATTATAGCGGGGGGGCCTAATGAGCAGTTCTTC; CDR3aa: CASIIAGGPNEQFF
d_gene: -; abundance: many; j_gene: TRBJ1-1; v_gene: TRBV5-1; CDR3nt: TGCGCCAGCAGCCCTTCGTTGCGGGGGGCGAACACTGAAGCTTTCTTT; CDR3aa: CASSPSLRGANTEAFF
d_gene: -; abundance: many; j_gene: TRBJ2-7; v_gene: TRBV6-1; CDR3nt: TGTGCCAGCAGTGTCTGGACAAACTACGAGCAGTACTTC; CDR3aa: CASSVWTNYEQYF
d_gene: -; abundance: few; j_gene: TRBJ2-2; v_gene: TRBV9; CDR3nt: TGTGCCAGCAGCGCCGAGATCGCAGTTACGGGTGGAGCCGGGGAGCTGTTTTTT; CDR3aa: CASSAEIAVTGGAGELFF